The entry that follows covers one TCR beta chain sequence. This CDR3 is built from 16 residues. V was shortened by 6 bases and J by 3 bases, with 18 bases between the two germline ends. Germline V gene lookup returns CDR1 MDHEN and CDR2 SYDVKM. This sample was included in a study of blood T cell repertoires in COVID-19. About the research overall: Acute and convalescent COVID-19 specimens originated in the United States, Italy and Spain.

Profiled with immunoSEQ multiplex PCR; TCRdb holds only in-frame clones, not every one. The sample lists about 300,000 clones, around 87% occurring once. The TCR sequence derives from a man aged 65-85 years with acute or convalescent COVID-19. The gene calls are TRBV28 and TRBJ1-3; possibly TRBD1 for D (6 bases). The sample comprised peripheral blood. This CDR3 reads CASSLAGQSHGNTIYF. The CDR3 nucleotides are TGTGCCAGCAGCCTTGCAGGACAGTCGCATGGAAACACCATATATTTT.